Listed here is a single T cell receptor beta chain. The antigen remains unidentified. Healthy donors of bone marrow made up the group. The CDR3 contains 16 residues. With 4 bases removed from V and 7 bases from J, the gap between germline ends came to 19 bases. Germline V gene sequence: CDR1 SGHDN, CDR2 FVKESK. The data were obtained in a study of cytomegalovirus exposure and HLA in healthy donors. Findings and caveats of the study: A later analysis linked a missense variant in DCLRE1C to the trimming of TCR beta V and J genes. Later examination showed HLA-associated TCR beta chains had greater clonal expansion than equally common others.

Both 60 Vbeta primers and 13 Jbeta primers went into the PCR. This table comes from immunoSEQ multiplex PCR, and its TCRdb copy is limited to in-frame clones, with some not included. The sample consists of about 67,000 clones, about 82% of them appearing once. The V and J genes are TRBV14 and TRBJ1-4, with D possibly TRBD1 on 5 matching bases. Sample: PBMCs. This TCR was sampled from a woman aged 30 to 39 in good health and CMV-seronegative. The CDR3 is CASSPQWGPIGEKLFF. The CDR3 region has the DNA TGTGCCAGCAGCCCTCAGTGGGGCCCTATTGGTGAAAAACTGTTTTTT. Using reference TRBV14 and TRBJ1-4 for the parts outside the CDR3, the full variable domain is EAGVTQFPSHSVIEKGQTVTLRCDPISGHDNLYWYRRVMGKEIKFLLHFVKESKQDESGMPNNRFLAERTGGTYSTLKVQPAELEDSGVYFCASSPQWGPIGEKLFFGSGTQLSVL.